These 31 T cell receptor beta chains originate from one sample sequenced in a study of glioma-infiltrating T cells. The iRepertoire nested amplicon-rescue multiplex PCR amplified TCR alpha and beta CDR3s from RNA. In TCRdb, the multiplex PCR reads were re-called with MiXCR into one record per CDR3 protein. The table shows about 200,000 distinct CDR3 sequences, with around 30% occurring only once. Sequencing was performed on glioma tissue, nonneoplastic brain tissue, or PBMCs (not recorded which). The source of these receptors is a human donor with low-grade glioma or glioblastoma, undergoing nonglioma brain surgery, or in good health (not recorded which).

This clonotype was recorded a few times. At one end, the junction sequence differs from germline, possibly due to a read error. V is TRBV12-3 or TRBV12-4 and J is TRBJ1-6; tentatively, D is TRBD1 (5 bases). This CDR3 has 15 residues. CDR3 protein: CAGSPAGAYNSPLHF. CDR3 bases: TGTGCCGGCAGCCCTGCGGGGGCCTATAATTCACCCCTCCACTTT.

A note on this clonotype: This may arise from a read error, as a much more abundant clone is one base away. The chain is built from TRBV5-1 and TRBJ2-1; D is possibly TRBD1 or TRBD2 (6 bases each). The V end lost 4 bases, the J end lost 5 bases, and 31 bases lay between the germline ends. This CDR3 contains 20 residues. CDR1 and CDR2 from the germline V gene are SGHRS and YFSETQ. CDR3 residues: CASSQGIPGEGIGYNNEQFF. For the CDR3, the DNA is TGCGCCAGCAGCCAGGGGATTCCGGGAGAGGGCATCGGGTATAACAATGAGCAGTTCTTC.

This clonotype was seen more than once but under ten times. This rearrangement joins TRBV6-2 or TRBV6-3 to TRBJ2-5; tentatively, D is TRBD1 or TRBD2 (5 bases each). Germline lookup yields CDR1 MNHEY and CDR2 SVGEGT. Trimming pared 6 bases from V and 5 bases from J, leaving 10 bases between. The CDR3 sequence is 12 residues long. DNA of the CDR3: TGTGCCAGCAGCCTTGGGACGGAGACCCAGTACTTC. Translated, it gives CASSLGTETQYF.

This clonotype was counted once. The CDR3 loop is CASSFWTGDTEAFF. CDR3 coding DNA: TGTGCCAGCAGCTTTTGGACAGGGGACACTGAAGCTTTCTTT. The chain is built from TRBV7-2 and TRBJ1-1; 9 bases match TRBD1. The V and J ends lost 3 bases and 3 bases, in that order; junction bases with no gene match: 2. The CDR3 loop spans 14 amino acids. CDR1 SGHTA and CDR2 FQGNSA come from the germline V gene.

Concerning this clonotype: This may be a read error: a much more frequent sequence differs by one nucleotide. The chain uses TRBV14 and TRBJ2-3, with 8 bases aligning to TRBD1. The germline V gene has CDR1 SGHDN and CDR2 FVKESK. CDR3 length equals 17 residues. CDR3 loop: CASSRSRDRYSTDTKYF. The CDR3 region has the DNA TGTGCCAGCAGCCGGTCCCGGGACAGGTATAGCACAGATACGAAGTATTTT.

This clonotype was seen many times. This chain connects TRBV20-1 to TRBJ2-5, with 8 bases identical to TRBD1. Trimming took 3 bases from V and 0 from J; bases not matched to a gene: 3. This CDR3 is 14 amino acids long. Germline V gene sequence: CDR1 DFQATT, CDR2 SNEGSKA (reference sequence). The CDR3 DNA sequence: TGCAGTGCTAGTGACAGGGGAGACCAAGAGACCCAGTACTTC. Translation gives CSASDRGDQETQYF.

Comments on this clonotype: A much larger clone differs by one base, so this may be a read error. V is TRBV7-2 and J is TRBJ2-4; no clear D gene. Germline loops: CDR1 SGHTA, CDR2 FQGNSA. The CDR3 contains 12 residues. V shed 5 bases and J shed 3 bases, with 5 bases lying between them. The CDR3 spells CTSSPHKNIQYF. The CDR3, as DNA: TGTACCAGCAGCCCACACAAAAACATTCAGTACTTC.

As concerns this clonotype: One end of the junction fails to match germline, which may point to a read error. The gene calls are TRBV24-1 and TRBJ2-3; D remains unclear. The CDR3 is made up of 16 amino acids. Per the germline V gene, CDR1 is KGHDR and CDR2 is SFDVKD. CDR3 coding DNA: TGTGCCACCAGTGATTTGTCGAGCGACTTCACAGATGCGCAGTATTTT. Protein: CATSDLSSDFTDAQYF.

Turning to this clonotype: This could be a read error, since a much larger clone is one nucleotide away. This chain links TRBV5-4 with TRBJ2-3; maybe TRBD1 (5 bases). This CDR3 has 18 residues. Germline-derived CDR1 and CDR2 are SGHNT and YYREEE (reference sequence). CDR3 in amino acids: CASSRPNPVGWGQDAQYF. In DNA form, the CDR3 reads TGTGCCAGCAGCCGCCCCAACCCCGTCGGATGGGGCCAAGATGCGCAGTATTTT.

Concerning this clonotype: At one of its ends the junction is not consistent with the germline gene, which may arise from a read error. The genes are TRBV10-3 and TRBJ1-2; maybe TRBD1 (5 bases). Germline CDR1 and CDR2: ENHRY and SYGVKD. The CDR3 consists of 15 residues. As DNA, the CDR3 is TGTGCCATCGGTGACAGTTCGGGTGCCCGCTATGGCTACACCTTC. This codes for CAIGDSSGARYGYTF.

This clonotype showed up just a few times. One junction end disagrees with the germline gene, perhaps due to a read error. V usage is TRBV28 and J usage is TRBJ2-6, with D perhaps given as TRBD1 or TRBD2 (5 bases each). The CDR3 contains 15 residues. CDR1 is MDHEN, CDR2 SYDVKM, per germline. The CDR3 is CASSRQYSGGNVLTF. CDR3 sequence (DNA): TGTGCCAGCAGTCGCCAGTACTCTGGGGGCAACGTCCTGACTTTC.

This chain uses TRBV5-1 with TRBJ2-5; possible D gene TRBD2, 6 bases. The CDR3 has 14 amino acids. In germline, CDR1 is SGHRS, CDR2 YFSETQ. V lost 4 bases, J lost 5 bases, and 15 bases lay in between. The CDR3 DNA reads TGCGCCAGCAGCCAGGACTATCTTGGGGAGACCCAGTACTTC. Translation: CASSQDYLGETQYF.

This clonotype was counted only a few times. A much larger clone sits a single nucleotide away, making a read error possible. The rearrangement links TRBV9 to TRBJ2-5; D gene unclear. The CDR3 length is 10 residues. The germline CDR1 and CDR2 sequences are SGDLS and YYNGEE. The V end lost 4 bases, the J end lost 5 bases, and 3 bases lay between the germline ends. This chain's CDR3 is CASSPETQYF. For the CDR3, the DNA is TGTGCCAGCAGCCCGGAGACCCAGTACTTC.

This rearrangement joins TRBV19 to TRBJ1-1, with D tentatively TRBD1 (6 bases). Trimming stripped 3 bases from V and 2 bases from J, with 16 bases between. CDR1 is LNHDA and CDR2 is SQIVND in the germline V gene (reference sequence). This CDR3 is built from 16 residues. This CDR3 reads CASSMPRGNKNTEAFF. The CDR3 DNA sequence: TGTGCCAGTAGTATGCCCAGGGGTAATAAAAACACTGAAGCTTTCTTT.

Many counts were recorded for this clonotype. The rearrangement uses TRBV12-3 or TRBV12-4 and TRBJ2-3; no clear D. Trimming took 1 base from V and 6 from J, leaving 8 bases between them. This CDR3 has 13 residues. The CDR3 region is CASSLGVSDTQYF. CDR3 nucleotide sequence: TGTGCCAGCAGTTTAGGGGTTTCTGATACGCAGTATTTT.

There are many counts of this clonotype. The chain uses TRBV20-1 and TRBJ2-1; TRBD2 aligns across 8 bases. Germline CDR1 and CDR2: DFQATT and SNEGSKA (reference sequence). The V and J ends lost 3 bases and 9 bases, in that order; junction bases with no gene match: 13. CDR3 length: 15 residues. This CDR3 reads CSASAYSGKGTEQFF. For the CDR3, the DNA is TGCAGTGCTAGCGCATATAGCGGGAAGGGGACTGAGCAGTTCTTC.

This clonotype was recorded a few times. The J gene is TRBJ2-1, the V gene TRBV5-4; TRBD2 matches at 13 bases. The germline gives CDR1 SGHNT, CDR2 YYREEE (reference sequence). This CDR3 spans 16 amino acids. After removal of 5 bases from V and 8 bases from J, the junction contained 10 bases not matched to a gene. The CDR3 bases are TGTGCCAGCAGTCCATCTAGACTAGCGGGAGGCCATGAGCAGTTCTTC. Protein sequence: CASSPSRLAGGHEQFF. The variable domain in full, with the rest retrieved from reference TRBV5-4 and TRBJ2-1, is ETGVTQSPTHLIKTRGQQVTLRCSSQSGHNTVSWYQQALGQGPQFIFQYYREEENGRGNFPPRFSGLQFPNYSSELNVNALELDDSALYLCASSPSRLAGGHEQFFGPGTRLTVL.

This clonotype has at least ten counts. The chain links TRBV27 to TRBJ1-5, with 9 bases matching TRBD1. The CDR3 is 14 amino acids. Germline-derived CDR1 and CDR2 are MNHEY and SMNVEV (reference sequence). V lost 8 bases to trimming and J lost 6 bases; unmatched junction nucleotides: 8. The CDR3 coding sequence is TGTGCCAGCGGATACAGGGGGCAGTTTCAGCCCCAGCATTTT. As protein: CASGYRGQFQPQHF.

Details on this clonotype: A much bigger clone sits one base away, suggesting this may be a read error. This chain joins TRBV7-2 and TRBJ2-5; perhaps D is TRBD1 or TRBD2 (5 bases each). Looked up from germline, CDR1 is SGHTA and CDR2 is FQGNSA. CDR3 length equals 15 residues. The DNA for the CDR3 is TGTGCCAGCATCTTAGATCAGGGACCACCAGAGACCCAGTACTTC. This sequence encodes CASILDQGPPETQYF.

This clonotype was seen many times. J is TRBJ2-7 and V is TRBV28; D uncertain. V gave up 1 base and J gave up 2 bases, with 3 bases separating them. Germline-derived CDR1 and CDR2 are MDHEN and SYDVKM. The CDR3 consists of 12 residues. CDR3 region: CASSLYPYEQYF. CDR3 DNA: TGTGCCAGCAGTTTATACCCCTACGAGCAGTACTTC. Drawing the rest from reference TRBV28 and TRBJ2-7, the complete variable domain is DVKVTQSSRYLVKRTGEKVFLECVQDMDHENMFWYRQDPGLGLRLIYFSYDVKMKEKGDIPEGYSVSREKKERFSLILESASTNQTSMYLCASSLYPYEQYFGPGTRLTVT.

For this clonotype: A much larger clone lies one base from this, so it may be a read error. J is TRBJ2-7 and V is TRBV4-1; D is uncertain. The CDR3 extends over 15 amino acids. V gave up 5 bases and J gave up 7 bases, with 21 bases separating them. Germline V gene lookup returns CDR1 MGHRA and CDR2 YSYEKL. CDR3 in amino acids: CASSYTPTLLYEQYF. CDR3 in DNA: TGCGCCAGCAGCTATACCCCTACCCTCCTCTATGAGCAGTACTTC.

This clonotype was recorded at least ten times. The CDR3 coding sequence is TGTGCCAGCAGTTTGGCCGATACGCAGTATTTT. Its translation is CASSLADTQYF. The genes are TRBV27 and TRBJ2-3; no definite D call. Trimming shortened V by 3 bases and J by 6 bases, and 4 bases separated the two germline ends. The CDR3 contains 11 residues. Germline loops: CDR1 MNHEY, CDR2 SMNVEV (reference sequence).

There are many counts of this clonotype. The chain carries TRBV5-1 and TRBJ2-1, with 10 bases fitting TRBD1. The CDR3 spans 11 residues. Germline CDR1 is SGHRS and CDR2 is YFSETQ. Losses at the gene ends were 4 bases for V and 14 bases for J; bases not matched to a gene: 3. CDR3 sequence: CASSEDRGEFF. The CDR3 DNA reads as TGCGCCAGCAGCGAGGACAGGGGGGAGTTCTTC.

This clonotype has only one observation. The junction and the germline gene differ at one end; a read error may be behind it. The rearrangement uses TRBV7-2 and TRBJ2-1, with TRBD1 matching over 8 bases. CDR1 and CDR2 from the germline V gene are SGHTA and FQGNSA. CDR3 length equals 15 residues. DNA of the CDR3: TGTGCCGGCAGCTTAGGTGGACAGGGCCACTATGAGCAGTTCTTC. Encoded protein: CAGSLGGQGHYEQFF.

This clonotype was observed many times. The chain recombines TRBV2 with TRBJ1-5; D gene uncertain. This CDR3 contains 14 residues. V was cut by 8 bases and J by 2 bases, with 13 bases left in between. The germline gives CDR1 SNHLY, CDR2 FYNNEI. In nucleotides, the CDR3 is TGTGCCAGCCTATCCGAGAGGGGCAATCAGCCCCAGCATTTT. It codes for CASLSERGNQPQHF.

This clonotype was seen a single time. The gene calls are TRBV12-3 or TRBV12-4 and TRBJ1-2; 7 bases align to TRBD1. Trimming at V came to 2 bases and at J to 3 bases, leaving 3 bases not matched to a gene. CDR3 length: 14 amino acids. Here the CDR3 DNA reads TGTGCCAGCAGTTTAAATACAGGGGACTATGGCTACACCTTC. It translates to CASSLNTGDYGYTF.

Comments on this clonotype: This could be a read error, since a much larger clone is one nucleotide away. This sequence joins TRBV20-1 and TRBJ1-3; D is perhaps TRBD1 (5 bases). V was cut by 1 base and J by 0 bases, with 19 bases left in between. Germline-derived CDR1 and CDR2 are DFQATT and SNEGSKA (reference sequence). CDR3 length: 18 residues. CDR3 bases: TGCAGTGCTAGAGCACCTGCCCCCTGCAGGGCCTCTGGAAACACCATATATTTT. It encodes CSARAPAPCRASGNTIYF.

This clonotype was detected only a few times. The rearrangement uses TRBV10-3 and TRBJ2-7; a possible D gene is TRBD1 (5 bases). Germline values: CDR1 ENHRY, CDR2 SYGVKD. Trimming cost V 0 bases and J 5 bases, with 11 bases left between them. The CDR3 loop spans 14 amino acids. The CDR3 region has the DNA TGTGCCATCAGTGAGTCAGGGGTTTTCGACGAGCAGTACTTC. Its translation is CAISESGVFDEQYF.

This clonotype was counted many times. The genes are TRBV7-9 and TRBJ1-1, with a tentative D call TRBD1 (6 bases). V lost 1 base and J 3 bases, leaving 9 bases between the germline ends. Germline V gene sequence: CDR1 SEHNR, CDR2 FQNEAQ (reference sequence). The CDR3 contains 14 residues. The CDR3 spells CASSLGGAYTEAFF. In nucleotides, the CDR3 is TGTGCCAGCAGCTTAGGGGGGGCTTACACTGAAGCTTTCTTT.

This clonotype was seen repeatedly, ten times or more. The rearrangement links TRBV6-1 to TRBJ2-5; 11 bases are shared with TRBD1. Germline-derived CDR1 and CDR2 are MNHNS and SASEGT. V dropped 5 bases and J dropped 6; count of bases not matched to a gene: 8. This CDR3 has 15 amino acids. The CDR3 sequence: CASSSIGTGGQTQYF. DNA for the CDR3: TGTGCCAGCAGTTCAATCGGGACAGGGGGACAGACCCAGTACTTC.

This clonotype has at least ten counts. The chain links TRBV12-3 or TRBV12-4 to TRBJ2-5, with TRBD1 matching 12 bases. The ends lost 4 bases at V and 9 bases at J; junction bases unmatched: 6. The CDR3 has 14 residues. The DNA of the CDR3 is TGTGCCAGCAGTTCCGGGACAGGGGGCGAGGCCCAGTACTTC. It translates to CASSSGTGGEAQYF.